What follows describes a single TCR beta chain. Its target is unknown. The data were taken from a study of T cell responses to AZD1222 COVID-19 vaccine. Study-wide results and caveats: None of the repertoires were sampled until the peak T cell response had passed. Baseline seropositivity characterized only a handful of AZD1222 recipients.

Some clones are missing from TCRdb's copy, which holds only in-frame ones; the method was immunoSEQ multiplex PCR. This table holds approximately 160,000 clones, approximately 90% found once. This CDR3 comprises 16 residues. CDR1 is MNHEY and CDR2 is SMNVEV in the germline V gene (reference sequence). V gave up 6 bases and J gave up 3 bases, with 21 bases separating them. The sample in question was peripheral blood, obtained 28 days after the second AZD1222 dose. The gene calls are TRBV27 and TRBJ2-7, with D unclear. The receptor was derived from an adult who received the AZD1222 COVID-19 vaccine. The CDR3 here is CASSPTLAGFYYEQYF. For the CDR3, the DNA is TGTGCCAGCAGCCCCACCCTTGCAGGTTTTTACTACGAGCAGTACTTC.